A selection of T cell receptor beta chains follows, all from one sample in a study of OX40 agonist ivuxolimab in advanced cancers. Sequencing was performed with immunoSEQ multiplex PCR; in TCRdb, only in-frame clones are kept and a portion is missing. This sample has 98,000 or so clones; approximately 92% occur once, and the top ten carry 0.33%. The sample was CD4+ or CD8+ T cells sorted from blood, taken in a trial of the OX40 agonist ivuxolimab. These receptors came from an adult with an advanced solid tumor such as melanoma, head and neck, liver or kidney cancer. The CDR3 runs from the conserved cysteine through the conserved F or W. A D gene is named only where the DNA matches it firmly. Rows give clone size only sometimes, using once, few, many, or a class for an expanded clone.

size	V	D	length	J	DNA	CDR3
.	TRBV7-2	.	13	TRBJ1-1	TGTGCCAGCAGTTCATTGCGGTTGACTGAAGCTTTCTTT	CASSSLRLTEAFF
.	TRBV4-3	.	16	TRBJ2-1	TGCGCCAGCAGCCAAGGACGAGGGGGGGACTACAATGAGCAGTTCTTC	CASSQGRGGDYNEQFF
.	TRBV5-6	.	13	TRBJ1-1	TGTGCCAGCAGCTTGGACAGGGACACTGAAGCTTTCTTT	CASSLDRDTEAFF
once	TRBV5-4	.	15	TRBJ2-2	TGTGCCAGCAGCTTGTACGGTCGAGTCACCGGGGAGCTGTTTTTT	CASSLYGRVTGELFF
.	TRBV9	.	16	TRBJ2-2	TGTGCCAGCAGCGTAGAAGGGGGATTGGACACCGGGGAGCTGTTTTTT	CASSVEGGLDTGELFF
.	TRBV28	.	12	TRBJ2-7	TGTGCCAGCAGCACCCAGGGGTACGAGCAGTACTTC	CASSTQGYEQYF
once	TRBV6-6	.	15	TRBJ1-5	TGTGCCAGCACCGACAGGCAATGGGGCAATCAGCCCCAGCATTTT	CASTDRQWGNQPQHF
.	TRBV6-6	.	13	TRBJ1-1	TGTGCCAGCAGTGGGGGACGGGGACGTGAAGCTTTCTTT	CASSGGRGREAFF
.	TRBV2	TRBD2	13	TRBJ2-7	TGTGCCGCCCGACTAGCGGGAAGGTACGAGCAGTACTTC	CAARLAGRYEQYF
.	TRBV7-7	.	13	TRBJ1-1	TGTGCTAGCAGCTACGACCTGAACACTGAAGCTTTCTTT	CASSYDLNTEAFF
.	TRBV9	.	15	TRBJ2-5	TGTGCCAGCAGCGTAGATTCAGGGCGGGAAGAGACCCAGTACTTC	CASSVDSGREETQYF
.	TRBV7-3	TRBD1	16	TRBJ2-4	TGTGCCAGCAGCCTTGGACAGGGGATCGGCAAAAACATTCAGTACTTC	CASSLGQGIGKNIQYF
.	TRBV18	TRBD1	14	TRBJ1-6	TGCGCCAGCTCACCAAGGGACAGGGATTCACCCCTCCACTTT	CASSPRDRDSPLHF
.	TRBV21-1	.	17	TRBJ1-1	TGTGCCAGCAGCGCTCAACCCCCGGGACCGAGTAACACTGAAGCTTTCTTT	CASSAQPPGPSNTEAFF
.	TRBV19	.	16	TRBJ1-5	TGTGCCAGTAGTACGAGGGCGGGGACTGGGAATCAGCCCCAGCATTTT	CASSTRAGTGNQPQHF
.	TRBV28	.	16	TRBJ1-1	TGTGCCAGCAGGGTTTCCCGGGACACGACGAACACTGAAGCTTTCTTT	CASRVSRDTTNTEAFF
.	TRBV27	.	13	TRBJ1-3	TGTGCCAGCAGCTTGACGTCTGGAAACACCATATATTTT	CASSLTSGNTIYF
.	TRBV4-3	.	13	TRBJ2-1	TGCGCCAGCAGCCAAGAGGTGTTTGATGAGCAGTTCTTC	CASSQEVFDEQFF
.	TRBV7-6	.	14	TRBJ2-7	TGTGCCAGCAGCTCTGGGACGGGAACCTACGAGCAGTACTTC	CASSSGTGTYEQYF
.	TRBV9	TRBD2	14	TRBJ2-3	TGTGCCAGCAGCCCCGGGACTAGCGGAGATACGCAGTATTTT	CASSPGTSGDTQYF
.	TRBV5-6	.	14	TRBJ2-7	TGTGCCAGCAGCAACCGAGGGCCAAGCAACGAGCAGTACTTC	CASSNRGPSNEQYF
.	TRBV28	.	13	TRBJ1-5	TGTGCCAGCAGTTACAGTAGCAATCAGCCCCAGCATTTT	CASSYSSNQPQHF
.	TRBV28	TRBD1	13	TRBJ2-7	TGTGCCAGCCGGGACAGATCCCTCGGCGAGCAGTACTTC	CASRDRSLGEQYF
.	TRBV30	.	15	TRBJ1-6	TGTGCCTGGAACGCCGTGAGAGGAGCACGGTCACCCCTCCACTTT	CAWNAVRGARSPLHF
.	TRBV5-1	TRBD1	15	TRBJ1-2	TGCGCCAGCAGCTTGACGGGGGACAGGAGAGGTGGCTACACCTTC	CASSLTGDRRGGYTF
few	TRBV5-1	.	14	TRBJ1-2	TGCGCCAGCGGAGGGTCGAAAGGGGACTATGGCTACACCTTC	CASGGSKGDYGYTF
once	TRBV7-9	.	13	TRBJ1-1	TGTGCCAGCAGCTTATTACTAATGGGTGGGGCTTTCTTT	CASSLLLMGGAFF
.	TRBV25-1	.	15	TRBJ1-2	TGTGCCAGCAGAAAAGCGGGGGGCGAGGGCTATGGCTACACCTTC	CASRKAGGEGYGYTF
.	TRBV7-2	.	16	TRBJ2-1	TGTGCCAGCAGCTTGGGACCACTAGAAACGAACAATGAGCAGTTCTTC	CASSLGPLETNNEQFF
.	TRBV6-1	.	17	TRBJ2-2	TGTGCCAGCAGTGAAACCGGCTGGGGGGAAAACACCGGGGAGCTGTTTTTT	CASSETGWGENTGELFF
.	TRBV19	.	17	TRBJ1-1	TGTGCCAGTAGTATCAGGTCTTGGCAGGGGCAAAACACTGAAGCTTTCTTT	CASSIRSWQGQNTEAFF
.	TRBV19	TRBD1	13	TRBJ2-5	TGTGCCAGTAGTGCAGACAGGGAAGAGACCCAGTACTTC	CASSADREETQYF
.	TRBV10-3	TRBD1	15	TRBJ1-1	TGTGCCATCAGTTCCCAACAGGGGATTCTCACTGAAGCTTTCTTT	CAISSQQGILTEAFF
.	TRBV4-3	TRBD2	19	TRBJ2-1	TGCGCCAGCAGCCAAGAGCATGCGGGGGGGCCCAGCTCCTACAATGAGCAGTTCTTC	CASSQEHAGGPSSYNEQFF
once	TRBV14	TRBD2	13	TRBJ2-7	TGTGCCAGCAGCTGGCTAGCGGGCCACGAGCAGTACTTC	CASSWLAGHEQYF
.	TRBV5-1	.	15	TRBJ1-1	TGCGCCAGCAGCTCTTTGGGGTTCAGAGACACTGAAGCTTTCTTT	CASSSLGFRDTEAFF
.	TRBV7-9	.	12	TRBJ2-1	TGTGCCAGCAGGAAAGCTGGGAATGAGCAGTTCTTC	CASRKAGNEQFF
.	TRBV2	.	13	TRBJ2-5	TGTGCCAGCAGTGTTTCGGACCAAGAGACCCAGTACTTC	CASSVSDQETQYF
.	TRBV19	.	14	TRBJ2-5	TGTGCCAGTAGTATACCGCCGCACGCGGAGACCCAGTACTTC	CASSIPPHAETQYF
.	TRBV6-1	.	13	TRBJ1-1	TGTGCCAGCAGACGACGGGTGAACACTGAAGCTTTCTTT	CASRRRVNTEAFF
.	TRBV19	TRBD2	17	TRBJ2-1	TGTGCCAGTAGTCCCAGGACTAGCGTCTCTATTCGCAATGAGCAGTTCTTC	CASSPRTSVSIRNEQFF
.	TRBV9	.	16	TRBJ1-1	TGTGCCAGCAGCCCCCATATTGGGGCCGTGAACACTGAAGCTTTCTTT	CASSPHIGAVNTEAFF
.	TRBV14	TRBD1	17	TRBJ1-6	TGTGCCAGCAGCCAAGCATCCCAGGGGGTCTTAAATTCACCCCTCCACTTT	CASSQASQGVLNSPLHF
.	TRBV30	.	11	TRBJ2-7	TGTGCCTGGAGTGTGGGGGCCGAGCAGTACTTC	CAWSVGAEQYF